Presented here are 19 T cell receptor beta chains from one specimen sequenced in a study of blood T cell repertoires in COVID-19. The repertoire was sequenced with immunoSEQ multiplex PCR; TCRdb's copy has only in-frame clones and lacks some. The table records 200,000 to 250,000 clones, approximately 84% of them present only once. Material for sequencing was peripheral blood. The receptor set was obtained from a man aged 50 to 60 who had recovered from COVID-19.

V gene TRBV28 combines with J gene TRBJ1-5; 7 positions match TRBD1. This CDR3 spans 14 amino acids. The junction had 5 bases not matched to a gene; V was cut back by 5 bases and J by 4 bases. From germline, CDR1 is MDHEN and CDR2 SYDVKM. The CDR3 spells CASSIPGQNQPQHF. CDR3 bases: TGTGCCAGCAGTATTCCGGGACAGAATCAGCCCCAGCATTTT. Based on the CDR3 plus reference TRBV28 and TRBJ1-5, the full variable domain is DVKVTQSSRYLVKRTGEKVFLECVQDMDHENMFWYRQDPGLGLRLIYFSYDVKMKEKGDIPEGYSVSREKKERFSLILESASTNQTSMYLCASSIPGQNQPQHFGDGTRLSIL.

This chain links TRBV7-2 with TRBJ2-6; D ambiguous. With 2 bases removed from V and 4 bases from J, the gap between germline ends came to 9 bases. The CDR3 consists of 15 residues. Germline CDR1 SGHTA, CDR2 FQGNSA. CDR3 protein: CASSLPRPGANVLTF. CDR3 sequence (DNA): TGTGCCAGCAGCTTACCCAGGCCCGGGGCCAACGTCCTGACTTTC.

The chain uses TRBV27 and TRBJ2-7; a weak D match, TRBD1 (5 bases). V was clipped by 3 bases and J by 4 bases, with 22 bases between them. The CDR3 sequence is 17 residues long. Germline values: CDR1 MNHEY, CDR2 SMNVEV (reference sequence). The CDR3 protein is CASSLTRAGQGKYEQYF. The CDR3 region has the DNA TGTGCCAGCAGTTTGACCAGAGCCGGGCAGGGAAAATACGAGCAGTACTTC.

The chain carries TRBV7-8 and TRBJ2-7, with TRBD1 identical over 10 bases. CDR1 is SGHVS, CDR2 FQNEAQ, per germline. CDR3 length: 14 residues. The ends lost 5 bases at V and 5 bases at J; junction bases unmatched: 6. Here the CDR3 reads CASSHRQGANEQYF. Written as DNA, the CDR3 is TGTGCCAGCAGCCATCGACAGGGGGCGAACGAGCAGTACTTC. Together with reference TRBV7-8 and TRBJ2-7, the CDR3 gives the full variable domain: GAGVSQSPRYKVAKRGQDVALRCDPISGHVSLFWYQQALGQGPEFLTYFQNEAQLDKSGLPSDRFFAERPEGSVSTLKIQRTQQEDSAVYLCASSHRQGANEQYFGPGTRLTVT.

The rearrangement uses TRBV5-8 and TRBJ1-1; the D is unclear. This CDR3 has 14 amino acids. V was cut by 1 base and J by 7 bases, with 14 bases left in between. Germline-derived CDR1 and CDR2 are SGHTS and YDEGEE. The CDR3 is CASSLMWASGEAFF. The CDR3 DNA sequence: TGTGCCAGCAGCTTGATGTGGGCGTCCGGTGAAGCTTTCTTT.

CDR3 amino acids: CASSLGSAGAGELFF. As DNA, the CDR3 is TGTGCCAGCAGCTTAGGGTCGGCGGGAGCCGGGGAGCTGTTTTTT. This chain links TRBV7-8 with TRBJ2-2; 7 bases line up with TRBD2. Looked up from germline, CDR1 is SGHVS and CDR2 is FQNEAQ. The CDR3 spans 15 residues. The V and J ends lost 1 base and 6 bases, in that order; junction bases with no gene match: 5.

Comments on this clone: Other nucleotide sequences from this sample produce the same CDR3. The V and J genes are TRBV27 and TRBJ1-1, with unresolved D. V was pared by 4 bases and J by 0 bases, with 6 bases between. CDR1 is MNHEY, CDR2 SMNVEV, per germline (reference sequence). The CDR3 runs to 13 residues. CDR3 sequence reads: CASSSGMNTEAFF. CDR3 nucleotides: TGTGCCAGCAGTTCGGGGATGAACACTGAAGCTTTCTTT.

The chain carries TRBV7-6 and TRBJ1-3, with TRBD1 identical over 8 bases. The CDR3 extends over 19 amino acids. V lost 3 bases to trimming and J lost 11 bases; unmatched junction nucleotides: 24. From germline, CDR1 is SGHVS and CDR2 FNYEAQ. The CDR3 nucleotides are TGTGCCAGCAGCTTCTCCGGGACAGGACCGCAGGGTCTGTCAAGCGCCATATATTTT. It codes for CASSFSGTGPQGLSSAIYF.

The chain carries TRBV18 and TRBJ2-5; 10 bases map to TRBD2. After removal of 3 bases from V and 3 bases from J, the junction contained 7 bases not matched to a gene. Germline V gene sequence: CDR1 KGHSH, CDR2 LQKENI. The CDR3 is 16 residues long. This CDR3 is CASSPMGLAIKETQYF. CDR3 nucleotides: TGTGCCAGCTCACCGATGGGACTAGCGATAAAAGAGACCCAGTACTTC. Complete variable domain (other parts from reference TRBV18 and TRBJ2-5): NAGVMQNPRHLVRRRGQEARLRCSPMKGHSHVYWYRQLPEEGLKFMVYLQKENIIDESGMPKERFSAEFPKEGPSILRIQQVVRGDSAAYFCASSPMGLAIKETQYFGPGTRLLVL.

The chain employs TRBV5-5 and TRBJ1-5, with 7 bases lining up with TRBD1. The ends lost 2 bases at V and 3 bases at J; junction bases unmatched: 2. In germline, CDR1 is SGHKS, CDR2 YYEKEE (reference sequence). This CDR3 spans 14 amino acids. The CDR3 sequence is CASSFGTVNQPQHF. CDR3 DNA sequence: TGTGCCAGCAGCTTCGGGACAGTCAATCAGCCCCAGCATTTT.

The CDR3 DNA is TGTGCCAGCAGCTTGGGGGTAGAGGTTTACAATGAGCAGTTCTTC. Its translation: CASSLGVEVYNEQFF. The V and J genes are TRBV5-5 and TRBJ2-1; D gene uncertain. With 0 bases removed from V and 4 bases from J, the gap between germline ends came to 11 bases. The CDR3 consists of 15 residues. Germline values: CDR1 SGHKS, CDR2 YYEKEE (reference sequence).

This rearrangement joins TRBV23-1 to TRBJ1-6, with D tentatively TRBD1 (5 bases). TRBV23-1 is known as an ORF, though its function is uncertain. Trimming took 6 bases from V and 6 from J, leaving 12 bases between them. This CDR3 has 14 amino acids. The CDR3: CASRTGTSNSPLHF. In nucleotides, the CDR3 is TGCGCCAGCAGAACCGGGACTTCTAATTCACCCCTCCACTTT.

This rearrangement joins TRBV3-1 (or the pseudogene TRBV3-2) to TRBJ2-7, with a possible D match to TRBD2 (6 bases). This CDR3 contains 15 residues. Germline lookup yields CDR1 LGHDT and CDR2 YNNKEL (reference sequence). Trimming removed 6 bases at V and 0 bases at J, with 15 bases between. The CDR3 region is CASRRTGTHSYEQYF. DNA of the CDR3: TGTGCCAGCAGACGAACCGGGACTCACTCCTACGAGCAGTACTTC.

The chain employs TRBV29-1 and TRBJ1-2; D remains unclear. This CDR3 region has 13 residues. With 1 base removed from V and 2 bases from J, the gap between germline ends came to 8 bases. Germline V gene data show CDR1 as SQVTM and CDR2 as ANQGSEA. CDR3 bases: TGCAGCGTTGAAGTGGGAGGGAACTATGGCTACACCTTC. It specifies CSVEVGGNYGYTF.

The V and J genes are TRBV7-2 and TRBJ2-1; 9 bases line up with TRBD1. J gave up 1 base and V 1 base, and 2 bases lay outside the gene matches. The CDR3 loop spans 16 amino acids. Per the germline V gene, CDR1 is SGHTA and CDR2 is FQGNSA. Here the CDR3 reads CASSLGGTGSYNEQFF. In DNA, the CDR3 is TGTGCCAGCAGCTTAGGAGGGACAGGGTCCTACAATGAGCAGTTCTTC.

The CDR3 here is CASSWGHSRTEAFF. For the CDR3, the DNA is TGTGCCAGCAGTTGGGGACACTCGAGGACTGAAGCTTTCTTT. The chain couples TRBV27 to TRBJ1-1; a weak D match, TRBD1 (6 bases). The CDR3 is 14 residues long. Trimming shortened V by 4 bases and J by 5 bases, and 14 bases separated the two germline ends. Germline V gene data show CDR1 as MNHEY and CDR2 as SMNVEV (reference sequence).

The table lists this clone with a count of one. This rearrangement joins TRBV5-1 to TRBJ2-7; tentative D call: TRBD2 (6 bases). V was trimmed by 0 bases and J by 6 bases, leaving 16 bases between them. This CDR3 spans 15 amino acids. Germline lookup yields CDR1 SGHRS and CDR2 YFSETQ. The CDR3 DNA reads as TGCGCCAGCAGCTTGGTCGGAGGAGGGTTCCTCGAGCAGTACTTC. It yields the protein CASSLVGGGFLEQYF.

V gene TRBV28 combines with J gene TRBJ1-2, with TRBD1 matching over 8 bases. The CDR3 contains 15 residues. Trimming removed 7 bases from V and 6 bases from J; junction bases left unmatched: 13. Germline V CDR1 and CDR2: MDHEN, SYDVKM. The CDR3 sequence is CASNKNLRGRDGYTF. In DNA form, the CDR3 reads TGTGCCAGCAACAAAAATCTCAGGGGGCGGGATGGCTACACCTTC.

The rearrangement uses TRBV6-4 and TRBJ2-2; 7 bases agree with TRBD2. The CDR3 totals 14 residues. Germline V gene data show CDR1 as MRHNA and CDR2 as SNTAGT. With 10 bases clipped from V and 4 bases from J, the junction kept 9 bases outside the gene matches. The CDR3 DNA is TGTGCCACCTATTTAGGGAGGGTCACCGGGGAGCTGTTTTTT. It translates to CATYLGRVTGELFF.